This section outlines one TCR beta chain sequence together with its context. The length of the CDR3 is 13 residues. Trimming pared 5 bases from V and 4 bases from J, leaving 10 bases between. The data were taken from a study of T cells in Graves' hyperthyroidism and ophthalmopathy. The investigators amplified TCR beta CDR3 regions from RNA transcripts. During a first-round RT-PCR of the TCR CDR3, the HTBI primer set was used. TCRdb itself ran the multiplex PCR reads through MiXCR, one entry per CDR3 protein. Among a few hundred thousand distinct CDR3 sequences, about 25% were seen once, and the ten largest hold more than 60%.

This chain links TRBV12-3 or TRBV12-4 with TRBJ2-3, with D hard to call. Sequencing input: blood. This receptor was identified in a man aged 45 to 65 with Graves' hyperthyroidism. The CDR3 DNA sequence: TGTGCCAGCAGTGTCGAGAGGCCAGATACGCAGTATTTT. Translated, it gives CASSVERPDTQYF.